This T cell receptor (beta chain) was documented in a study of T cell responses to AZD1222 COVID-19 vaccine. Study-level information: Second-dose recipients at about 4 or about 12 weeks were treated as one pooled group.

Clones were sequenced by immunoSEQ multiplex PCR, and TCRdb holds only the in-frame ones, with some missing. The sample includes 120,000 or so clones, 92% of them seen just once. Points on this clone: Its cognate antigen is unknown.

Trimming removed 3 bases at V and 4 bases at J, with 11 bases between. Per germline, CDR1 MNHEY and CDR2 SMNVEV (reference sequence). The CDR3 sequence is 14 residues long. The study, taken as a whole, reports: Spike as a whole was targeted by vaccine-associated CD4 TCRs, dominant at 160-218 and 743-854. The breadth and depth of Spike-specific TCRs increased once two AZD1222 doses had been given.

Material: peripheral blood, obtained on day 0 of AZD1222 vaccination. The TCR sequence derives from an adult in good health. The rearrangement links TRBV27 to TRBJ2-3, with no clear D. CDR3 loop: CASSFYRAADTQYF. CDR3 nucleotides: TGTGCCAGCAGTTTTTATAGGGCAGCAGATACGCAGTATTTT.